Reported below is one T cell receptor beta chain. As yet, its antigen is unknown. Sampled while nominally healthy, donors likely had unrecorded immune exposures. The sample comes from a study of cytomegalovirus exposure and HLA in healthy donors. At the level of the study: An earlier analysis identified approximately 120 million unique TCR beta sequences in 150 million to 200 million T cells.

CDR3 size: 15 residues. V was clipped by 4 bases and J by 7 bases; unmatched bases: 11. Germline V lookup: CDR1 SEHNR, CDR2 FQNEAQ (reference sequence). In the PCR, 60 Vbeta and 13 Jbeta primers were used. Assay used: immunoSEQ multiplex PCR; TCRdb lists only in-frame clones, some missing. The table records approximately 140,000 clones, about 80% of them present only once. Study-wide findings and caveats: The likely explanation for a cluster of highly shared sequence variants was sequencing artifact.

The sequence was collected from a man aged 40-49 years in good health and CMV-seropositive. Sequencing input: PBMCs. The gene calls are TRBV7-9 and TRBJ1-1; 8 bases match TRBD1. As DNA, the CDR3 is TGTGCCAGCAGCTCAGGGCCAGGGGGCGAGGTTGAAGCTTTCTTT. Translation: CASSSGPGGEVEAFF.